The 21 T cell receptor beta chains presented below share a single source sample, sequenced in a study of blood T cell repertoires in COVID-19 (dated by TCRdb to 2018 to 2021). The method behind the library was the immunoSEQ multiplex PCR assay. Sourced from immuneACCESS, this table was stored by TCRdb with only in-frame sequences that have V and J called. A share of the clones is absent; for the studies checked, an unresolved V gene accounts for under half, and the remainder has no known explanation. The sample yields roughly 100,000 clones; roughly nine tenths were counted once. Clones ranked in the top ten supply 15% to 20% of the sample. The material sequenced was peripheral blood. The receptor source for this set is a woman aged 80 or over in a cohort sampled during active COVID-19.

CDR3 coding DNA: TGTGCCAGCAGCTTGGCGGGACAGAGCTCCTACGAGCAGTACTTC. It specifies CASSLAGQSSYEQYF. This chain joins TRBV11-2 and TRBJ2-7, with D perhaps matching TRBD1 (7 bases). The germline gives CDR1 SGHAT, CDR2 FQNNGV. CDR3 length: 15 amino acids. Deletions cut 3 bases from V and 0 bases from J, with 12 bases between.

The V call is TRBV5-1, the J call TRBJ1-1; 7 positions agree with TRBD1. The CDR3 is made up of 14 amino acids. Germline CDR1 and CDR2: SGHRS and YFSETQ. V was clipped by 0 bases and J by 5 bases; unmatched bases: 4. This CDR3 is CASSLETGITEAFF. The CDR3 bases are TGCGCCAGCAGCTTGGAGACAGGGATTACTGAAGCTTTCTTT.

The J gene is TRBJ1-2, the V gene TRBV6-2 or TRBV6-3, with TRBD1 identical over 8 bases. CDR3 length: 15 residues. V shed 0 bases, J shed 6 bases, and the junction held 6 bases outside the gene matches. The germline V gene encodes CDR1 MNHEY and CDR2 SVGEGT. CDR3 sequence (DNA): TGTGCCAGCAGTTACTCTCCGGACAGGGTAAATGGCTACACCTTC. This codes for CASSYSPDRVNGYTF.

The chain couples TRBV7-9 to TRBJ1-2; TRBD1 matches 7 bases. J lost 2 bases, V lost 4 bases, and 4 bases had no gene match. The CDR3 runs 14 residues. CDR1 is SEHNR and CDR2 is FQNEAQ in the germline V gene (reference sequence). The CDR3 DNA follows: TGTGCCAGCAGCTCCACAGGGGTAAACTATGGCTACACCTTC. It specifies CASSSTGVNYGYTF.

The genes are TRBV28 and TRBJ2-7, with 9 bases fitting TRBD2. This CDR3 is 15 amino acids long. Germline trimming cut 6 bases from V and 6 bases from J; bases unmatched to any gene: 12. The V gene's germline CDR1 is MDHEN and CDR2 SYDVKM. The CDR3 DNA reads TGTGCCAGCAGGCACGGCGGGAGGGCCGGTAGCGAGCAGTACTTC. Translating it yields CASRHGGRAGSEQYF.

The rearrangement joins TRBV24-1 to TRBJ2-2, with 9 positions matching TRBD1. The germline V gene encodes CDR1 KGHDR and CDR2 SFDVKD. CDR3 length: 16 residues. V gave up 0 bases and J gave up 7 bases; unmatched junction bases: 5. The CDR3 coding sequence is TGTGCCACCAGTGATTTGACTACAGGGGGCAGCGGGGAGCTGTTTTTT. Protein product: CATSDLTTGGSGELFF.

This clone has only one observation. The CDR3 coding sequence is TGCACCAGCAGCCAAGCGGTTCGACAGCTCGGAACCCTCGTACTATCCCTTAACTATGGCTACACCTTC. This gives the protein CTSSQAVRQLGTLVLSLNYGYTF. The chain couples TRBV1 to TRBJ1-2; the table's D call TRBD1 went unverified against the DNA. TRBV1 is deemed a pseudogene. The CDR3 runs 23 residues.

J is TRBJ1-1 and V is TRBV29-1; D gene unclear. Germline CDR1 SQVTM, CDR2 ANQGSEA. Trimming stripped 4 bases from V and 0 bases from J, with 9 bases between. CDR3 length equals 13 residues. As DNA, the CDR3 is TGCAGCGTTGTGATGCAGATGAACACTGAAGCTTTCTTT. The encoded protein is CSVVMQMNTEAFF. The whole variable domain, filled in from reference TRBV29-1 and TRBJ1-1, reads SAVISQKPSRDICQRGTSLTIQCQVDSQVTMMFWYRQQPGQSLTLIATANQGSEATYESGFVIDKFPISRPNLTFSTLTVSNMSPEDSSIYLCSVVMQMNTEAFFGQGTRLTVV.

CDR3 in amino acids: CASSPLAGSSYNEQFF. The CDR3 DNA reads TGTGCCAGCAGCCCCTTAGCGGGGAGCTCCTACAATGAGCAGTTCTTC. The genes are TRBV9 and TRBJ2-1, with 8 bases that match TRBD2. Trimming at V came to 4 bases and at J to 0 bases, leaving 6 bases not matched to a gene. Per germline, CDR1 SGDLS and CDR2 YYNGEE. The CDR3 extends over 16 amino acids. The full variable domain, its missing parts supplied by reference TRBV9 and TRBJ2-1, is DSGVTQTPKHLITATGQRVTLRCSPRSGDLSVYWYQQSLDQGLQFLIQYYNGEERAKGNILERFSAQQFPDLHSELNLSSLELGDSALYFCASSPLAGSSYNEQFFGPGTRLTVL.

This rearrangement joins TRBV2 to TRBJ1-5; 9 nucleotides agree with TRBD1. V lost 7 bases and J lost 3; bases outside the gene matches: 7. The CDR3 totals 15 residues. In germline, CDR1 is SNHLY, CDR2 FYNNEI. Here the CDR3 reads CASMGTGRVNQPQHF. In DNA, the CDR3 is TGTGCCAGCATGGGGACAGGGAGAGTCAATCAGCCCCAGCATTTT.

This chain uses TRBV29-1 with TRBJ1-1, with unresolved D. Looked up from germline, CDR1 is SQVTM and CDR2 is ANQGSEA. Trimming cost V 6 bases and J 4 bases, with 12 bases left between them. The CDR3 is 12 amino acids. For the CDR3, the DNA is TGCAGCGTCGGACTGGGAGGCACTGAAGCTTTCTTT. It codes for CSVGLGGTEAFF. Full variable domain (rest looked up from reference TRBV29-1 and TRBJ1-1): SAVISQKPSRDICQRGTSLTIQCQVDSQVTMMFWYRQQPGQSLTLIATANQGSEATYESGFVIDKFPISRPNLTFSTLTVSNMSPEDSSIYLCSVGLGGTEAFFGQGTRLTVV.

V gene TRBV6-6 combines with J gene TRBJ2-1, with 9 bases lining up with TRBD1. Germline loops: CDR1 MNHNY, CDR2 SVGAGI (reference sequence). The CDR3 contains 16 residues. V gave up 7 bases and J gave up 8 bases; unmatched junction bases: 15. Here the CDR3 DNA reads TGTGCCAGCAATCTCAATCCGGGACAGGGCAAGGATGAGCAGTTCTTC. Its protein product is CASNLNPGQGKDEQFF.

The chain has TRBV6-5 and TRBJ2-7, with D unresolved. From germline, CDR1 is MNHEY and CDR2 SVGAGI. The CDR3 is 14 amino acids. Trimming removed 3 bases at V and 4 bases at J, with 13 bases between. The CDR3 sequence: CASSYRSSSYEQYF. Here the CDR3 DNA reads TGTGCCAGCAGTTATCGTTCCTCGTCTTACGAGCAGTACTTC.

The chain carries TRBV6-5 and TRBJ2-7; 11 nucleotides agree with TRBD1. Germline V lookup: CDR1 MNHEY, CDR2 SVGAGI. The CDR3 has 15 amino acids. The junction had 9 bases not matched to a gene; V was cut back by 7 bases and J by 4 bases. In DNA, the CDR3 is TGTGCCAGCAATTCCGGGACAGGGGGTAGATACGAGCAGTACTTC. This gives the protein CASNSGTGGRYEQYF.

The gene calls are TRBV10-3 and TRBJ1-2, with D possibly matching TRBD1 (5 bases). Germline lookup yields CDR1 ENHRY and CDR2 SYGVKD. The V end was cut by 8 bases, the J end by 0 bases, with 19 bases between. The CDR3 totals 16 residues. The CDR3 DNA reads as TGTGCCATCCGGGACTCCGAATCGACCACTAACTATGGCTACACCTTC. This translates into CAIRDSESTTNYGYTF.

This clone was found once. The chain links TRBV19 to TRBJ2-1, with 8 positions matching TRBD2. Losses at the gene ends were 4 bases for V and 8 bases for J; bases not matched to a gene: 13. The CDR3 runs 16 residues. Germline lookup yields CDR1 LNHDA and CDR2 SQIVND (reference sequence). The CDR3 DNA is TGTGCCAGTAGTACCCTTTTAACGGGGGGGCTAGATGAGCAGTTCTTC. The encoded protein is CASSTLLTGGLDEQFF. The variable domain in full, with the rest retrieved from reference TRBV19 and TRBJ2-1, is DGGITQSPKYLFRKEGQNVTLSCEQNLNHDAMYWYRQDPGQGLRLIYYSQIVNDFQKGDIAEGYSVSREKKESFPLTVTSAQKNPTAFYLCASSTLLTGGLDEQFFGPGTRLTVL.

This chain's CDR3 is CASSKQGGAPEAFF. CDR3 DNA sequence: TGTGCCAGCAGTAAACAGGGGGGGGCCCCTGAAGCTTTCTTT. The V call is TRBV2, the J call TRBJ1-1; 8 bases line up with TRBD1. The CDR3 length is 14 residues. The ends lost 5 bases at V and 6 bases at J; junction bases unmatched: 8. Germline values: CDR1 SNHLY, CDR2 FYNNEI.

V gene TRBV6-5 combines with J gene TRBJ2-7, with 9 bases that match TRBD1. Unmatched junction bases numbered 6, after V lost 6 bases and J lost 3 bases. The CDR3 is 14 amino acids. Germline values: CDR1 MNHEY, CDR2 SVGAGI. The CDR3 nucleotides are TGTGCCAGCAGAGTACCGGGACAGGGCTACGAGCAGTACTTC. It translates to CASRVPGQGYEQYF.

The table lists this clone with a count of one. CDR3 DNA: TGTGCCAGCGCCGCGCCGGGAGCTCGTTACAATGAGCAGTTCTTC. It codes for CASAAPGARYNEQFF. The V call is TRBV7-2, the J call TRBJ2-1; possibly TRBD2 for D (6 bases). Germline-derived CDR1 and CDR2 are SGHTA and FQGNSA. Trimming stripped 8 bases from V and 4 bases from J, with 18 bases between. This CDR3 has 15 amino acids. The full variable domain, in which reference TRBV7-2 and TRBJ2-1 provide the parts outside the CDR3, is GAGVSQSPSNKVTEKGKDVELRCDPISGHTALYWYRQSLGQGLEFLIYFQGNSAPDKSGLPSDRFSAERTGGSVSTLTIQRTQQEDSAVYLCASAAPGARYNEQFFGPGTRLTVL.

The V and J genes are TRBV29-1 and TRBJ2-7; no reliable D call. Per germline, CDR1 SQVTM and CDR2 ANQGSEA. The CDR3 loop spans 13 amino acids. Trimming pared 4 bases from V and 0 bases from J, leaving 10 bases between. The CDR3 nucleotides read TGCAGCGTTGCCTTTGGAGACTCCTACGAGCAGTACTTC. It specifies CSVAFGDSYEQYF.

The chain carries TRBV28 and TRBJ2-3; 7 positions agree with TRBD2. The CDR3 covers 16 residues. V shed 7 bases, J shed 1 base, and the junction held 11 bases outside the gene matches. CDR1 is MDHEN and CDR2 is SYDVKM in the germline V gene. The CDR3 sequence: CASKPQIRGGTDTQYF. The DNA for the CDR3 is TGTGCCAGCAAACCCCAAATCCGGGGGGGCACAGATACGCAGTATTTT. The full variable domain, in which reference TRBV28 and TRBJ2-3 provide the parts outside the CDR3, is DVKVTQSSRYLVKRTGEKVFLECVQDMDHENMFWYRQDPGLGLRLIYFSYDVKMKEKGDIPEGYSVSREKKERFSLILESASTNQTSMYLCASKPQIRGGTDTQYFGPGTRLTVL.